Listed below are T cell receptor beta chains from one sample, sequenced in a study of T cell responses to AZD1222 COVID-19 vaccine. TCRdb's table, derived via immunoSEQ multiplex PCR, lists solely in-frame clones and lacks some. The sample yields about 68,000 clones, 88% seen once. The material was peripheral blood, obtained on day 0 of AZD1222 vaccination. The receptors derive from an adult in good health. The CDR3 runs from the conserved cysteine through the conserved F or W. The D gene is left open where the match is weak. A row's size may be missing; if present it is once, few, many or a size class.

J gene: TRBJ2-7
D gene: NA
clone size: NA
V gene: TRBV14
CDR3 protein: CASRPEHEQYF
CDR3 DNA: TGTGCCAGCCGACCGGAACACGAGCAGTACTTC

J gene: TRBJ2-1
D gene: NA
clone size: NA
V gene: TRBV30
CDR3 protein: CATYGSGEQFF
CDR3 DNA: TGTGCTACCTACGGGAGTGGTGAGCAGTTCTTC

J gene: TRBJ1-2
D gene: NA
clone size: NA
V gene: TRBV7-6
CDR3 protein: CASSWGPRDLYGYTF
CDR3 DNA: TGTGCCAGCAGCTGGGGGCCGCGGGACCTCTATGGCTACACCTTC

J gene: TRBJ2-7
D gene: TRBD1
clone size: once
V gene: TRBV5-1
CDR3 protein: CASRGQGVYEQYF
CDR3 DNA: TGCGCCAGCCGGGGACAGGGGGTATACGAGCAGTACTTC

J gene: TRBJ2-1
D gene: NA
clone size: NA
V gene: TRBV29-1
CDR3 protein: CSVVSGTPAYNEQFF
CDR3 DNA: TGCAGCGTTGTGTCGGGGACACCTGCCTACAATGAGCAGTTCTTC

J gene: TRBJ2-7
D gene: NA
clone size: NA
V gene: TRBV6-2/TRBV6-3
CDR3 protein: CASSSGRLLVYEQYF
CDR3 DNA: TGTGCCAGCAGTTCAGGGAGGTTACTAGTCTACGAGCAGTACTTC

J gene: TRBJ2-2
D gene: TRBD1
clone size: NA
V gene: TRBV19
CDR3 protein: CASNRDRGSPGELFF
CDR3 DNA: TGTGCCAGTAACCGGGACAGAGGATCGCCCGGGGAGCTGTTTTTT

J gene: TRBJ1-1
D gene: NA
clone size: NA
V gene: TRBV29-1
CDR3 protein: CSARSGLNTEAFF
CDR3 DNA: TGCAGCGCCAGGTCGGGGTTAAACACTGAAGCTTTCTTT

J gene: TRBJ2-5
D gene: NA
clone size: NA
V gene: TRBV5-5
CDR3 protein: CASTLPRGPQETQYF
CDR3 DNA: TGTGCCAGCACCCTCCCAAGGGGCCCCCAAGAGACCCAGTACTTC

J gene: TRBJ1-3
D gene: NA
clone size: NA
V gene: TRBV5-4
CDR3 protein: CASSLGYEGNTIYF
CDR3 DNA: TGTGCCAGCAGCTTGGGATACGAGGGAAACACCATATATTTT

J gene: TRBJ2-3
D gene: NA
clone size: NA
V gene: TRBV13
CDR3 protein: CASSLGGSSTQYF
CDR3 DNA: TGTGCCAGCAGCTTAGGAGGGAGCTCTACGCAGTATTTT

J gene: TRBJ1-4
D gene: NA
clone size: NA
V gene: TRBV5-1
CDR3 protein: CASSALIGANEKLFF
CDR3 DNA: TGCGCCAGCAGCGCCCTGATCGGCGCTAATGAAAAACTGTTTTTT

J gene: TRBJ1-1
D gene: NA
clone size: once
V gene: TRBV10-1
CDR3 protein: CASTRTVNTEAFF
CDR3 DNA: TGCGCCAGCACCCGGACCGTGAACACTGAAGCTTTCTTT

J gene: TRBJ2-7
D gene: TRBD1
clone size: NA
V gene: TRBV19
CDR3 protein: CASSLQGVGEQYF
CDR3 DNA: TGTGCCAGTAGTCTGCAGGGGGTGGGGGAGCAGTACTTC

J gene: TRBJ1-3
D gene: TRBD1
clone size: NA
V gene: TRBV7-2
CDR3 protein: CASSPGTVSGNTIYF
CDR3 DNA: TGTGCCAGCAGCCCGGGGACAGTTTCTGGAAACACCATATATTTT

J gene: TRBJ2-1
D gene: NA
clone size: NA
V gene: TRBV18
CDR3 protein: CASSPDKIGINEQFF
CDR3 DNA: TGTGCCAGCTCACCAGATAAAATAGGGATCAATGAGCAGTTCTTC

J gene: TRBJ1-5
D gene: NA
clone size: NA
V gene: TRBV12-3/TRBV12-4
CDR3 protein: CASSFFGNQPQHF
CDR3 DNA: TGTGCCAGCAGTTTTTTCGGCAATCAGCCCCAGCATTTT

J gene: TRBJ1-2
D gene: NA
clone size: few
V gene: TRBV30
CDR3 protein: CAWSVLSGKGGYTF
CDR3 DNA: TGTGCCTGGAGTGTACTCTCGGGGAAGGGTGGCTACACCTTC